The clone carrying this T cell receptor (beta chain) was recorded once. Deletions cut 2 bases from V and 6 bases from J, with 7 bases between. Germline V gene sequence: CDR1 MNHEY, CDR2 SMNVEV (reference sequence). The CDR3 runs 13 residues. Using immunoSEQ multiplex PCR, the repertoire was profiled, and TCRdb retains in-frame clones only, with some absent. The sample holds 55,000 to 70,000 clones, about 90% seen once. The sample originates from a study of technical replicates of blood from several donors. The chain links TRBV27 to TRBJ2-2; D is ambiguous. Sequencing was carried out using PBMCs. This receptor was identified in a human donor in good health. Some clones in this sample may be carry-over from other donors' samples. CDR3 DNA sequence: TGTGCCAGCAGTTTACCTGGCCCCGGGGAGCTGTTTTTT. Translated, it gives CASSLPGPGELFF.